This TCR beta chain was captured by sequencing in a study of beta chain features in type 1 diabetes. Study-level points and caveats: Shorter TCRB CDR3s, moderately but significantly so, marked every one of the four CD4+ subsets in Type 1 diabetes patients. A pattern of fewer insertions and more deletions at VDJ junctions was seen in type 1 diabetes patients.

This clone was detected only a few times. What it binds is unknown. The authors took one heparinised blood draw, averaging approximately 120 mL, from each donor. Naive, central memory, regulatory and stem cell-like memory cells within the CD4+ compartment were sorted using CD45RO/CCR7/CD25/CD127/CD95/CD27. Purities in excess of 95% were seen in all sorted populations. Germline CDR1 and CDR2: MGHDK and SYGVNS. After removal of 3 bases from V and 5 bases from J, the junction contained 9 bases not matched to a gene. CDR3 length: 16 residues. Expressed TCRB transcripts got sequenced, as all isolated RNA was reverse transcribed. The assay was immunoSEQ multiplex PCR, and TCRdb's table has in-frame clones only and misses some. The sample carries hundreds of thousands of clones, about an eighth recorded once.

This receptor was taken from a man between 18 and 29 years old with type 1 diabetes. Specimen: naive CD4+ T cells from blood. The chain couples TRBV25-1 to TRBJ2-2; 7 bases align to TRBD1. The CDR3 sequence is CASSDPRQGRTGELFF. CDR3 coding DNA: TGTGCCAGCAGTGATCCGCGACAGGGAAGGACCGGGGAGCTGTTTTTT. The variable domain in full, completed from reference TRBV25-1 and TRBJ2-2, reads EADIYQTPRYLVIGTGKKITLECSQTMGHDKMYWYQQDPGMELHLIHYSYGVNSTEKGDLSSESTVSRIRTEHFPLTLESARPSHTSQYLCASSDPRQGRTGELFFGEGSRLTVL.